Listed below are T cell receptor beta chains from one sample, sequenced in a study of CD4 T cells in relation to SARS-CoV-2 and coronaviruses. For these TCRs, the target antigens are not known. The data were produced by immunoSEQ multiplex PCR, yet TCRdb's version contains in-frame clones alone and is incomplete. The table records around 28,000 clones, around three quarters of them present only once. The specimen was memory CD4+ T cells from PBMCs, cultured in vitro. The origin of the receptors is an adult with COVID-19. The CDR3 runs from the conserved cysteine through the conserved F or W. The order of the fields is clone size, V gene, D gene, J gene, CDR3 DNA, CDR3 protein. A D gene is named only where the DNA matches it firmly. A clone size is listed for some rows: how often the clone was seen (once, few, many), or a class if it is expanded.

>once|TRBV29-1|NA|TRBJ1-3
TGCAGCGTTGAAGGAGAGGGGCGCGGAAACACCATATATTTT
CSVEGEGRGNTIYF
>NA|TRBV4-2|NA|TRBJ2-1
TGTGCCAGCAGCCAAGTAGGTAGCCGGGACAATGAGCAGTTCTTC
CASSQVGSRDNEQFF
>NA|TRBV5-1|NA|TRBJ2-5
TGCGCCAGCAGCTTCCCGGGTGCGCAAGAGACCCAGTACTTC
CASSFPGAQETQYF
>NA|TRBV7-3|TRBD2|TRBJ2-3
TGTGCCAGCAGCCCCAGGACTAGCGGCCCCACAGATACGCAGTATTTT
CASSPRTSGPTDTQYF
>NA|TRBV5-1|TRBD1|TRBJ2-7
TGCGCCAGCAGCCCCGGACAGGGTAGGCTGGACGAGCAGTACTTC
CASSPGQGRLDEQYF
>NA|TRBV15|NA|TRBJ1-4
TGTGCCACCAGCAGAGATATGGGGGGTGGTAATGAAAAACTGTTTTTT
CATSRDMGGGNEKLFF
>NA|TRBV7-9|NA|TRBJ2-5
TGTGCCAGCAGCCCCGGGACGGTTCAAGAGACCCAGTACTTC
CASSPGTVQETQYF
>NA|TRBV6-5|NA|TRBJ1-5
TGTGCCAGCAGCCGACGTAAAGGTCAGCCCCAGCATTTT
CASSRRKGQPQHF
>few|TRBV30|TRBD1|TRBJ1-5
TGTGCCTGGAGAGGACAGGGGCTTAGCAATCAGCCCCAGCATTTT
CAWRGQGLSNQPQHF
>NA|TRBV9|NA|TRBJ2-1
TGTGCCAGCAGCGTAGTCGGTAAGAATGAGCAGTTCTTC
CASSVVGKNEQFF
>few|TRBV5-1|NA|TRBJ2-7
TGCGCCAGCAGCCCCGGGACGGGGACCCACCTCGGGGAGCAGTACTTC
CASSPGTGTHLGEQYF
>NA|TRBV6-5|NA|TRBJ2-2
TGTGCCAGCACCTACGGGGGGGAGCTGTTTTTT
CASTYGGELFF
>NA|TRBV7-2|NA|TRBJ1-6
TGTGCCAGCAGCTTAGTGCAGGGGTCGAGCTCCTATAATTCACCCCTCCACTTT
CASSLVQGSSSYNSPLHF
>NA|TRBV20-1|NA|TRBJ2-7
TGCAGTGCTAGTCCCACCTACGAGCAGTACTTC
CSASPTYEQYF
>NA|TRBV7-9|TRBD2|TRBJ2-1
TGTGCCAGCAGCTTCAGGCGGGAGGGCCGAGATGAGCAGTTCTTC
CASSFRREGRDEQFF
>NA|TRBV5-1|NA|TRBJ2-1
TGCGCCAGCAGCTTTCTGGATGAGCAGTTCTTC
CASSFLDEQFF
>NA|TRBV7-8|NA|TRBJ1-2
TGTGCCAGCAGCCCGGACGGGGGGCGACTTGGCTACACCTTC
CASSPDGGRLGYTF
>NA|TRBV7-9|NA|TRBJ2-1
TGTGCCAGCAGCTCTCAGGGCCCTAGGAATGAGCAGTTCTTC
CASSSQGPRNEQFF
>NA|TRBV4-1|TRBD2|TRBJ2-3
TGCGCCAGCAGCCCATACGCTAGCGGGGGGCCAGATACGCAGTATTTT
CASSPYASGGPDTQYF
>NA|TRBV5-1|NA|TRBJ2-3
TGCGCCAGCAGCTCGTTATCGGGACCCACAGATACGCAGTATTTT
CASSSLSGPTDTQYF
>NA|TRBV27|TRBD1|TRBJ1-6
TGTGCCAGCAAGGACAGGGTTGATTCACCCCTCCACTTT
CASKDRVDSPLHF
>NA|TRBV10-1|NA|TRBJ1-2
TGCGCCAGCAGCCGAGACGGTTATGGCTACACCTTC
CASSRDGYGYTF
>few|TRBV6-1|NA|TRBJ2-5
TGTGCCAGCAGTGAAGTGTGGAGGGGTAGTAGGGAGACCCAGTACTTC
CASSEVWRGSRETQYF
>few|TRBV18|NA|TRBJ2-7
TGTGCCAGCTCACCTAACGGGTTGGACTACGAGCAGTACTTC
CASSPNGLDYEQYF
>NA|TRBV29-1|NA|TRBJ2-1
TGCAGCGTCCTGGAGGCCATAGGCCCCTACAATGAGCAGTTCTTC
CSVLEAIGPYNEQFF
>once|TRBV28|NA|TRBJ1-1
TGTGCCAGCAGTTCCGGGGGGACTGAAGCTTTCTTT
CASSSGGTEAFF
>NA|TRBV28|NA|TRBJ1-5
TGTGCCAGCAGGGATTCGGACGATCAGCCCCAGCATTTT
CASRDSDDQPQHF
>NA|TRBV2|TRBD2|TRBJ2-3
TGTGCCAGCAAGCGAGCGGGGTTTTACACAGATACGCAGTATTTT
CASKRAGFYTDTQYF
>NA|TRBV29-1|NA|TRBJ2-1
TGCAGCGTTGAGTACAATGAGCAGTTCTTC
CSVEYNEQFF
>few|TRBV2|TRBD2|TRBJ2-5
TGTGCCAGCGGGAGGTCTAGCGGGAGGGGAGAGACCCAGTACTTC
CASGRSSGRGETQYF
>NA|TRBV19|TRBD2|TRBJ2-7
TGTGCCAGTAGTATGAGCGTACTAGCGGCCCAATACGAGCAGTACTTC
CASSMSVLAAQYEQYF
>NA|TRBV28|NA|TRBJ2-3
TGTGCCAGCATCTTTTCGTTGGCCAGAACAGATACGCAGTATTTT
CASIFSLARTDTQYF
>NA|TRBV2|NA|TRBJ2-3
TGTGCCAGCAGTGAAAGGAGGCCAGATACGCAGTATTTT
CASSERRPDTQYF
>NA|TRBV19|NA|TRBJ1-2
TGTGCCAGTAGTATAAGTCGGGGATCCAACTATGGCTACACCTTC
CASSISRGSNYGYTF
>NA|TRBV9|NA|TRBJ2-2
TGTGCCAGCAGCGTAGATTGGGCCGGGGAGCTGTTTTTT
CASSVDWAGELFF
>few|TRBV7-9|NA|TRBJ1-3
TGTGCCAGCAGCAATGGGCCGGCAAACACCATATATTTT
CASSNGPANTIYF
>NA|TRBV7-9|NA|TRBJ2-1
TGTGCCAGCAGCTTAGATCTAGCGCGGTCCTACAATGAGCAGTTCTTC
CASSLDLARSYNEQFF
>NA|TRBV28|NA|TRBJ2-7
TGTGCCAGCAGTTTGCTGATTAGGGTAGCCGAGCAGTACTTC
CASSLLIRVAEQYF
>NA|TRBV28|TRBD2|TRBJ2-3
TGTGCCAGCAGTTTATTTGGGACTAGCCTTCCTGGGACGCAGTATTTT
CASSLFGTSLPGTQYF
>NA|TRBV24-1|NA|TRBJ2-2
TGTGCCACCAGTCCTCCGACAGGGAACACCGGGGAGCTGTTTTTT
CATSPPTGNTGELFF
>NA|TRBV28|NA|TRBJ2-7
TGTGCCAGCAGTTTGTACAGCTCCTACGAGCAGTACTTC
CASSLYSSYEQYF
>NA|TRBV7-2|TRBD2|TRBJ2-1
TGTGCCAGCAACCGGGACTACTACAATGAGCAGTTCTTC
CASNRDYYNEQFF
>few|TRBV3-1/TRBV3-2|TRBD2|TRBJ2-7
TGTGCCAGCAGCCAAGGTGCAGCGGGACGCTACGAGCAGTACTTC
CASSQGAAGRYEQYF
>NA|TRBV27|NA|TRBJ1-1
TGTGCCAGCAGTTTTAAGGGGGTTTGGGACACTGAAGCTTTCTTT
CASSFKGVWDTEAFF
>NA|TRBV4-2|TRBD2|TRBJ2-3
TGTGCCAGCAGCCAAGAGGGGGGAGGGAACACAGATACGCAGTATTTT
CASSQEGGGNTDTQYF
>NA|TRBV4-1|TRBD1|TRBJ2-5
TGCGCCAGCAGCCAAGCCCTCGGACAGGGTGAGACCCAGTACTTC
CASSQALGQGETQYF
>NA|TRBV19|NA|TRBJ1-4
TGTGCCAGTAGTGTGTACAGGGCGATTAATGAAAAACTGTTTTTT
CASSVYRAINEKLFF
>NA|TRBV7-3|TRBD2|TRBJ2-1
TGTGCCAGCAGCCTCCGCGGGGGGCTTGGCAATGAGCAGTTCTTC
CASSLRGGLGNEQFF
>NA|TRBV6-2/TRBV6-3|TRBD1|TRBJ2-2
TGTGCCAGCAGTTTTACCGGGACAGTGACCTTTGGCGGGGAGCTGTTTTTT
CASSFTGTVTFGGELFF
>NA|TRBV2|NA|TRBJ2-7
TGTGCCAGCATCGAGGGGGGGGCAGGATCCTACGAGCAGTACTTC
CASIEGGAGSYEQYF
>once|TRBV15|TRBD1|TRBJ2-7
TGTGCCACCAGCCAAGGGGACAGGGGCTCCTACGAGCAGTACTTC
CATSQGDRGSYEQYF
>NA|TRBV9|NA|TRBJ1-6
TGTGCCAGCAGCGCCCTCGGTCGGGGGATCCACTCACCCCTCCACTTT
CASSALGRGIHSPLHF
>once|TRBV7-2|NA|TRBJ2-2
TGTGCCAGCAGCTTAATGGTCGACGGGGAGCTGTTTTTT
CASSLMVDGELFF
>NA|TRBV6-5|NA|TRBJ2-1
TGTGCCAGCAGTTACTTCGCTGAGCAGTTCTTC
CASSYFAEQFF
>NA|TRBV9|NA|TRBJ2-2
TGTGCCAGCAGCAGGGACGGCCGAAGGAACACCGGGGAGCTGTTTTTT
CASSRDGRRNTGELFF
>NA|TRBV7-2|NA|TRBJ2-5
TGTGCCAGCAGCCCTCGGGGGCGAGGGCCCCGGGAGACCCAGTACTTC
CASSPRGRGPRETQYF
>NA|TRBV4-3|NA|TRBJ1-6
TGCGCCAGCAGCCAAGATCTCACAAATAATTCACCCCTCCACTTT
CASSQDLTNNSPLHF
>NA|TRBV7-3|NA|TRBJ1-4
TGTGCCAGCAGCAAGGACCCTAATGAAAAACTGTTTTTT
CASSKDPNEKLFF
>NA|TRBV6-5|NA|TRBJ1-2
TGTGCCAGCAGCATTCAGGGGAAGGGCTACACCTTC
CASSIQGKGYTF